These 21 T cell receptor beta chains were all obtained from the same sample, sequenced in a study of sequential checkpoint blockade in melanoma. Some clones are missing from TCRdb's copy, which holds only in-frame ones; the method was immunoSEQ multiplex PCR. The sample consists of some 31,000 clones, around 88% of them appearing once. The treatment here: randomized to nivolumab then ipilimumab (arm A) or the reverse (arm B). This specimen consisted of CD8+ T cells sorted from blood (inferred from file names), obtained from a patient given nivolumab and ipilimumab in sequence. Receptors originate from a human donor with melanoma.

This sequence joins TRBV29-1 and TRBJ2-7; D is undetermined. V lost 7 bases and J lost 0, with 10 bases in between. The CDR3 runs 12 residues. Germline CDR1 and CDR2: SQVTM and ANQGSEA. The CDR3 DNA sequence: TGCAGCGCCAGTTTAAACTCCTACGAGCAGTACTTC. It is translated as CSASLNSYEQYF.

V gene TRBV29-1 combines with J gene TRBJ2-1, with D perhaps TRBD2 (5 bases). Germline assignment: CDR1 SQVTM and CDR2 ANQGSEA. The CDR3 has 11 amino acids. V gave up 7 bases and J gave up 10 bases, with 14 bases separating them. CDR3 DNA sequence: TGCAGCGGGGGTACTAGAGACGAGCAGTTCTTC. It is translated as CSGGTRDEQFF.

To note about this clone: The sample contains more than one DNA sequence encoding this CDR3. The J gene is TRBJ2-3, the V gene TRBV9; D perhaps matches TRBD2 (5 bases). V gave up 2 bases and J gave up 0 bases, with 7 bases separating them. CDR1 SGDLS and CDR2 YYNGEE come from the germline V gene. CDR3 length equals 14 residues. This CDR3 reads CASSVGGSTDTQYF. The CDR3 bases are TGTGCCAGCAGCGTTGGCGGGAGCACAGATACGCAGTATTTT.

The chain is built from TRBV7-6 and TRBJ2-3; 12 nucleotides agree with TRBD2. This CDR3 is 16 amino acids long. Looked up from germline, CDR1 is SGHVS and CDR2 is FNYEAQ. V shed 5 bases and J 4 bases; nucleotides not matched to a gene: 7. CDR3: CASSLVTSGSADTQYF. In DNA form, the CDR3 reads TGTGCCAGCAGCCTAGTGACTAGCGGGAGCGCAGATACGCAGTATTTT. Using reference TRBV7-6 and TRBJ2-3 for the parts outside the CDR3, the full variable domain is GAGVSQSPRYKVTKRGQDVALRCDPISGHVSLYWYRQALGQGPEFLTYFNYEAQQDKSGLPNDRFSAERPEGSISTLTIQRTEQRDSAMYRCASSLVTSGSADTQYFGPGTRLTVL.

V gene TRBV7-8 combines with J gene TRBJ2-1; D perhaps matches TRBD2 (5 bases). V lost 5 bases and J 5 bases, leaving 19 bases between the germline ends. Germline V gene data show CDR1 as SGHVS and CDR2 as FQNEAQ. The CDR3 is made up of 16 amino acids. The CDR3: CASSTRGRVRDNEQFF. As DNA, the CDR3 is TGTGCCAGCAGCACCCGTGGGCGGGTCAGAGACAATGAGCAGTTCTTC.

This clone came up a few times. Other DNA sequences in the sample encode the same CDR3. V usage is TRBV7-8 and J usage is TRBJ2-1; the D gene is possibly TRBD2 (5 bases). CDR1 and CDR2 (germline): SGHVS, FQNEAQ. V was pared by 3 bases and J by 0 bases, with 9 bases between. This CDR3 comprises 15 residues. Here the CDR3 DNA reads TGTGCCAGCAGCTTTATAGCGAGCTCCTACAATGAGCAGTTCTTC. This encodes CASSFIASSYNEQFF.

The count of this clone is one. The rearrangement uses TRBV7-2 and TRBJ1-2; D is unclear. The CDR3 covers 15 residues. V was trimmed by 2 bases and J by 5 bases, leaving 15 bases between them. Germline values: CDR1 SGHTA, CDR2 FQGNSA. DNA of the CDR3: TGTGCCAGCAGCTTAACCGTCCCACCGGGTTATGGCTACACCTTC. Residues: CASSLTVPPGYGYTF. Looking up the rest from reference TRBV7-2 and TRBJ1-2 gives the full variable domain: GAGVSQSPSNKVTEKGKDVELRCDPISGHTALYWYRQSLGQGLEFLIYFQGNSAPDKSGLPSDRFSAERTGGSVSTLTIQRTQQEDSAVYLCASSLTVPPGYGYTFGSGTRLTVV.

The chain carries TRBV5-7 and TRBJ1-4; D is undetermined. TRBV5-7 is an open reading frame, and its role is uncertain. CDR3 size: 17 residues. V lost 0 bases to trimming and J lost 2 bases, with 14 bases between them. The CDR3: CASSLGHGGRTNEKLFF. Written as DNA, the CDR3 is TGTGCCAGCAGCTTGGGACATGGTGGCAGGACTAATGAAAAACTGTTTTTT.

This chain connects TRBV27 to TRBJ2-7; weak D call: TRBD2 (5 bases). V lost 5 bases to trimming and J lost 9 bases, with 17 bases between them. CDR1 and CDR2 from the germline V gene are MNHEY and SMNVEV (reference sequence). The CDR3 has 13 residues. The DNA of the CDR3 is TGTGCCAGCAGTCCCCTCCCAACTGAGGGGCAGTACTTC. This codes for CASSPLPTEGQYF.

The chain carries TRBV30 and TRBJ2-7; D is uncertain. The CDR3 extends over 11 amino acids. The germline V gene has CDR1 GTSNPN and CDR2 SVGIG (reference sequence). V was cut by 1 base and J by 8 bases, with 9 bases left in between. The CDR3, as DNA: TGTGCCTGGAGTGAAAACACGCAGCAGTACTTC. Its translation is CAWSENTQQYF. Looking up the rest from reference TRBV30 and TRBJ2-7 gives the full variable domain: SQTIHQWPATLVQPVGSPLSLECTVEGTSNPNLYWYRQAAGRGLQLLFYSVGIGQISSEVPQNLSASRPQDRQFILSSKKLLLSDSGFYLCAWSENTQQYFGPGTRLTVT.

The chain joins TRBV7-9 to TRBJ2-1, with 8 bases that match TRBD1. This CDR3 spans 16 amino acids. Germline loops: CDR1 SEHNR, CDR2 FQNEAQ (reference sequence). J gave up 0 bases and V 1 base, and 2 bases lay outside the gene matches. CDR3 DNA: TGTGCCAGCAGCTTAGGGACAGGGTTCTCCTACAATGAGCAGTTCTTC. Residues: CASSLGTGFSYNEQFF.

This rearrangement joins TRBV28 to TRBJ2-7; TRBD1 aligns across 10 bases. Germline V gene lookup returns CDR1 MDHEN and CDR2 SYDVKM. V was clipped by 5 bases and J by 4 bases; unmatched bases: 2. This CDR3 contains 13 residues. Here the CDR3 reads CASSMGQGYEQYF. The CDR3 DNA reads TGTGCCAGCAGTATGGGACAGGGGTACGAGCAGTACTTC. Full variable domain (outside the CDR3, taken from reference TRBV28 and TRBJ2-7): DVKVTQSSRYLVKRTGEKVFLECVQDMDHENMFWYRQDPGLGLRLIYFSYDVKMKEKGDIPEGYSVSREKKERFSLILESASTNQTSMYLCASSMGQGYEQYFGPGTRLTVT.

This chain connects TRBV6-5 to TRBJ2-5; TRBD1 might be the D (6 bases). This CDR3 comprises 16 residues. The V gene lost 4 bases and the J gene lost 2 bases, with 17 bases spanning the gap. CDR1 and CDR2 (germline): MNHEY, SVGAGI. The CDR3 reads CASSFAPRTVQETQYF. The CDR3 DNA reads TGTGCCAGCAGTTTTGCCCCCCGGACAGTACAAGAGACCCAGTACTTC.

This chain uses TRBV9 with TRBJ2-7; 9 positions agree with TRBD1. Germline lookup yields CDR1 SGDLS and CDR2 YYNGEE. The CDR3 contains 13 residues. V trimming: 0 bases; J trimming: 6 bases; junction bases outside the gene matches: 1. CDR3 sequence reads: CASSVGGQGEQYF. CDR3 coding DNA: TGTGCCAGCAGCGTAGGGGGACAGGGCGAGCAGTACTTC.

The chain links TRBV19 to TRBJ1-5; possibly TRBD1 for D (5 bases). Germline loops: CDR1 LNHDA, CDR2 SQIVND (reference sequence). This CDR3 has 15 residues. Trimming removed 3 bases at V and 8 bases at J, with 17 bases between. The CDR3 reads CASSIARAVGKPQHF. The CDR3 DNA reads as TGTGCCAGTAGTATTGCCAGGGCGGTTGGGAAGCCCCAGCATTTT. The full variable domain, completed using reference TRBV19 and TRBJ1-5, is DGGITQSPKYLFRKEGQNVTLSCEQNLNHDAMYWYRQDPGQGLRLIYYSQIVNDFQKGDIAEGYSVSREKKESFPLTVTSAQKNPTAFYLCASSIARAVGKPQHFGDGTRLSIL.

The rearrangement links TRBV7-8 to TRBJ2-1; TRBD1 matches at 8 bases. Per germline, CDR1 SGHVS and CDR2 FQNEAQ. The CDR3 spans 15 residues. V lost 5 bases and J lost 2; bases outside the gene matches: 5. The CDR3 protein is CASSPGQGTYNEQFF. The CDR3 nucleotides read TGTGCCAGCAGCCCCGGACAGGGTACCTACAATGAGCAGTTCTTC. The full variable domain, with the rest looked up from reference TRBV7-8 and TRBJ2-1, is GAGVSQSPRYKVAKRGQDVALRCDPISGHVSLFWYQQALGQGPEFLTYFQNEAQLDKSGLPSDRFFAERPEGSVSTLKIQRTQQEDSAVYLCASSPGQGTYNEQFFGPGTRLTVL.

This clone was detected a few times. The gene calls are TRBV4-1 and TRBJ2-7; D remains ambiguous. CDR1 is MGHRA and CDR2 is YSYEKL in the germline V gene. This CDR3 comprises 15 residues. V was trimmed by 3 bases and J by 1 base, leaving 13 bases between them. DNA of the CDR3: TGCGCCAGCAGCCAGTCCCTTGGCAATTCCTACGAGCAGTACTTC. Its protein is CASSQSLGNSYEQYF.

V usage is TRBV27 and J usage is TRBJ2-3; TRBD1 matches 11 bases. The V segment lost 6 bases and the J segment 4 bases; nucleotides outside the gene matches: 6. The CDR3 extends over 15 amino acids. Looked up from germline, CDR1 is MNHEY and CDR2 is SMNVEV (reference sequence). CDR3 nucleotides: TGTGCCAGCAGCAAGCGGACAGGGGGCCCAGATACGCAGTATTTT. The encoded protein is CASSKRTGGPDTQYF.

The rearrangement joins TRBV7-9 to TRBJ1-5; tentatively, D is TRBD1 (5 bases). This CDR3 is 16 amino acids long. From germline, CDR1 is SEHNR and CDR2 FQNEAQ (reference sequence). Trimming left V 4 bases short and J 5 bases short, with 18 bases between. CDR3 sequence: CASSSSGTAGHQPQHF. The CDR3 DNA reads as TGTGCCAGCAGCTCGAGCGGGACGGCCGGGCATCAGCCCCAGCATTTT.

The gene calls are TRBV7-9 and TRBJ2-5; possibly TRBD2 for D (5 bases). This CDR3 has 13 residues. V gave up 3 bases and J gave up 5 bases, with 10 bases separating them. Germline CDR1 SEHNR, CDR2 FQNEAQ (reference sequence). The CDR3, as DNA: TGTGCCAGCAGCTTTCGCGGGTTCGAGACCCAGTACTTC. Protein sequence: CASSFRGFETQYF. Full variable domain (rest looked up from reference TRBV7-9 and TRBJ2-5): DTGVSQNPRHKITKRGQNVTFRCDPISEHNRLYWYRQTLGQGPEFLTYFQNEAQLEKSRLLSDRFSAERPKGSFSTLEIQRTEQGDSAMYLCASSFRGFETQYFGPGTRLLVL.

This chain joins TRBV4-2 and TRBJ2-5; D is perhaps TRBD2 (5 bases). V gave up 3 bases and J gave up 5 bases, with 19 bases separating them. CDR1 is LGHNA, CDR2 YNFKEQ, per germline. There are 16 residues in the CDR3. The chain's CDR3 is CASSHLKGGSEETQYF. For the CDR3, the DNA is TGTGCCAGCAGCCACCTTAAGGGCGGGTCCGAGGAGACCCAGTACTTC.